The source of this T cell receptor (beta chain) is a study of blood T cell repertoires in COVID-19. Background on the study: Specimens from acute and convalescent COVID-19 originated in the United States, Italy and Spain. The analysed material was cDNA or gDNA that came from T cells, B-cell-depleted T cells, or PBMCs.

As handled by the study authors: Reference gene primer amplification gave estimated nucleated cell counts. Sequencing used immunoSEQ multiplex PCR; TCRdb keeps in-frame clones, though not all of them. The V and J calls and clone size were taken over from that table, and D and trimming were inferred from the DNA. Counted here are fewer than 110,000 clones, less than 90% occurring once; the ten biggest clones make up roughly 6.2%. Germline values: CDR1 LNHDA, CDR2 SQIVND (reference sequence). The germline V and J ends were trimmed by 5 bases and 5 bases, with 8 bases remaining between them. The CDR3 loop spans 12 amino acids.

The J gene is TRBJ2-3, the V gene TRBV19; tentative D call: TRBD2 (5 bases). This clonotype was sampled from a human donor in a cohort sampled during active COVID-19. Specimen: peripheral blood. CDR3 protein: CASSDYIDTQYF. CDR3 nucleotide sequence: TGTGCCAGTAGTGACTACATAGATACGCAGTATTTT.